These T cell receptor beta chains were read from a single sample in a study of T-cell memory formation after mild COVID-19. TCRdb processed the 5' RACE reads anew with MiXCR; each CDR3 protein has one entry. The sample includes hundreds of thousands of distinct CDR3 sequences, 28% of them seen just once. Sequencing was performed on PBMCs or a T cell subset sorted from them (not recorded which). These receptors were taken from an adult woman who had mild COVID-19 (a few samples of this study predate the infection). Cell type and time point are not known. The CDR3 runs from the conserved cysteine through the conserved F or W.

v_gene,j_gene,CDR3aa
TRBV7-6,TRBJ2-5,CASSLYTLETQYF
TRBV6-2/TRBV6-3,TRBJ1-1,CASRNGFLNTEAFF
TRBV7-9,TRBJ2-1,CASSLTQGWEADHNEQFF
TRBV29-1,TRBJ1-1,CSVYRGGNTEAFF
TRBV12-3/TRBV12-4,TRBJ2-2,CASSKGTGELFF
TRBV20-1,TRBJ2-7,CSAHGTASSYEQYF
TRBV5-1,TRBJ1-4,CASSPQGAGRYEKLFF
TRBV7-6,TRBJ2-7,CASSLRTSGRPFVTEQYF
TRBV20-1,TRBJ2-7,CSARGVSSGRSYEQYF
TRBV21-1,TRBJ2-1,CASRRGLRYNEQFF
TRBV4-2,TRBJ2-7,CASSQETSIVIYEQYF
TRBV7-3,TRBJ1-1,CASSLTVGQGAEAFF
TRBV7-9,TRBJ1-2,CASSSSLRGYTF
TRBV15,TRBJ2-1,CATSRDRRGGAGKNEQFF
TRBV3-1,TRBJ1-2,CASSPVQGIYGYTF
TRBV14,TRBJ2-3,CASSRSLAGGPPYTQYF
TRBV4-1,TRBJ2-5,CASSQASRRETQYF
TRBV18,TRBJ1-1,CASSPRQMNTEAFF
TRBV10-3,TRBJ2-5,CAIKPGLAGETQYF
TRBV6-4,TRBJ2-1,CASSGSGGNEQFF
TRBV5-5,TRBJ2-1,CASSLLTGGPYNEQFF
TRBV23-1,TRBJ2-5,CASLRGGRRGFQTQYF
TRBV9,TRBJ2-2,CASSVGGGGNTGELFF
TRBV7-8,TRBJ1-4,CASSLTGAPTNEKLFF
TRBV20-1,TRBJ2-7,CSAADSAWYNYEQYF
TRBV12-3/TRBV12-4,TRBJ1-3,CASSFPWDSGNTIYF
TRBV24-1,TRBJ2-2,CATSDLEYTGELFF
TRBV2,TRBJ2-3,CASSRTGEGDTQYF
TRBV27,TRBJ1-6,CASSSEPPRALGWDSPLHF
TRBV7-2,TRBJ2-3,CASSLEGPGGGTQYF
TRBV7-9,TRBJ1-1,CASSLAAGDTEAFF
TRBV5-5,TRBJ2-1,CASSSGTVQFF
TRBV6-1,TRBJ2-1,CASSSVQGASNEQFF
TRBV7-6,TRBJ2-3,CASSPTGLGSTDTQYF
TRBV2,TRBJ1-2,CASLEWAGNYGYTF
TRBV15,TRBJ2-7,CATSRAGTLKYF
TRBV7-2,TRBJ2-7,CASRGGTSGAYEQYF
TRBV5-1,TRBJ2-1,CASSFRPSSYNEQFF